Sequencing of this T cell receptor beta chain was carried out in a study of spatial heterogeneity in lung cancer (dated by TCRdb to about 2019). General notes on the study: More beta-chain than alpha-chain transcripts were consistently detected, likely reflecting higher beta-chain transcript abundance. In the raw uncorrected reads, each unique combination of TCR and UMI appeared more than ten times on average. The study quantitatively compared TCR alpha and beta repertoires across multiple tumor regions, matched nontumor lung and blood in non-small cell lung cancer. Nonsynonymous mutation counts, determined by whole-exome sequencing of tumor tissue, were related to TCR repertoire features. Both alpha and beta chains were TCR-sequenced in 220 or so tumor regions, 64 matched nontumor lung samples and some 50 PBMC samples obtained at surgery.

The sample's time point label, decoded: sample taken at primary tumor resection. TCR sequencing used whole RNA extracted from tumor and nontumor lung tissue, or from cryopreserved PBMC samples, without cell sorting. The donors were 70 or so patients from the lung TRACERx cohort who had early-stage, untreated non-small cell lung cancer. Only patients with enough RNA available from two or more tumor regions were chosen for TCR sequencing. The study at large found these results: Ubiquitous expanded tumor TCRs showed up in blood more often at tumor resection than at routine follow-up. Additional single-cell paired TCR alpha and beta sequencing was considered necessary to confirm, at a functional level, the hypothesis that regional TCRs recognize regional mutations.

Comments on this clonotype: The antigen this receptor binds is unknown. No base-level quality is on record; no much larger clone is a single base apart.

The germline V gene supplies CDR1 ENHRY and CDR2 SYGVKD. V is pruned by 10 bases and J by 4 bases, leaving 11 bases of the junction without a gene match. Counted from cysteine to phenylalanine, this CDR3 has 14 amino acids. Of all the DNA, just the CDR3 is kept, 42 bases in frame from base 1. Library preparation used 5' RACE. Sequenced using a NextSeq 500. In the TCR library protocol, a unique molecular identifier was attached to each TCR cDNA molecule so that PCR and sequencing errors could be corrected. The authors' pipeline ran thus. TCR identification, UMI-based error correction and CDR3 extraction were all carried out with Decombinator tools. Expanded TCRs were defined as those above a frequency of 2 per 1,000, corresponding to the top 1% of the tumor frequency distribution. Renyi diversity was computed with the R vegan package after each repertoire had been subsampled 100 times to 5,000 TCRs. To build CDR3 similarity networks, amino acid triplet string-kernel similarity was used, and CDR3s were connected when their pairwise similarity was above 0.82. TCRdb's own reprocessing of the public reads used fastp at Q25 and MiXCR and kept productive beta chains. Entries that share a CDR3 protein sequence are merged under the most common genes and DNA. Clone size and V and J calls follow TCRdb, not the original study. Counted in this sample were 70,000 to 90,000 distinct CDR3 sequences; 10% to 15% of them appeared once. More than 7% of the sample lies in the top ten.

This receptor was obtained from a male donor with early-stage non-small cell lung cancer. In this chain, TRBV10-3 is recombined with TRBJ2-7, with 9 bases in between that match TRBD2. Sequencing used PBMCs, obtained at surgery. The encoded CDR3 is CATLAGPNRYEQYF. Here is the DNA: TGTGCCACACTAGCGGGCCCTAATCGTTACGAGCAGTACTTC.